This T cell receptor beta chain was found in a study of type 1 regulatory T cells. Study as a whole: T-allo10 is a Tr1-enriched, alloantigen-specific CD4 T cell product made in vitro.

Points from the study as a whole: Compared with non-type 1 regulatory T cells, type 1 regulatory T cells showed a more restricted TCR repertoire.

The CDR3 length is 15 residues. Germline assignment: CDR1 SGHTA and CDR2 FQGNSA. Germline trimming cut 5 bases from V and 8 bases from J; bases unmatched to any gene: 8. Using its own MiXCR run on the reads, TCRdb lists one record per CDR3 protein. This table holds about 62,000 distinct CDR3 sequences, approximately 60% found once. Comment on this clonotype: Its antigen is undetermined.

The chain links TRBV7-2 to TRBJ2-1, with 11 nucleotides matching TRBD2. This TCR was recovered from a human donor in good health. The specimen sequenced was cultured non-Tr1 T cells, either the whole culture or a sorted T cell fraction (not recorded which). The CDR3 loop is CASSLIAGGPYEQFF. The CDR3 coding sequence is TGTGCCAGCAGCCTAATAGCGGGAGGGCCATATGAGCAGTTCTTC.